The 21 T cell receptor beta chains below all came from one sample that was sequenced in a study of blood T cell repertoires in COVID-19. Measured with immunoSEQ multiplex PCR; TCRdb has only the in-frame clones, and not every one. The repertoire holds 80,000 or so clones, with roughly nine tenths as singletons. Sequences were obtained from peripheral blood. The receptors were sampled from a woman aged 50 to 60 in a cohort sampled during active COVID-19.

The J gene is TRBJ2-7, the V gene TRBV5-1; 10 bases agree with TRBD2. CDR1 and CDR2 (germline): SGHRS, YFSETQ. The CDR3 has 20 residues. The junction had 15 bases not matched to a gene; V was cut back by 0 bases and J by 0 bases. The CDR3 nucleotides are TGCGCCAGCAGCTTGGTCCTCCTCGGACTAGCGGCAAGGAGCTCCTACGAGCAGTACTTC. Its protein is CASSLVLLGLAARSSYEQYF.

In this sample, this clone turned up a few times. V gene TRBV5-5 combines with J gene TRBJ1-6; 9 bases map to TRBD1. The CDR3 has 15 residues. V was pared by 4 bases and J by 8 bases, with 7 bases of the junction left unmatched. Germline-derived CDR1 and CDR2 are SGHKS and YYEKEE (reference sequence). The CDR3 DNA reads as TGTGCCAGCAGCCTGGAAAGACAGGGGGATTCACCCCTCCACTTT. Translated: CASSLERQGDSPLHF.

This chain joins TRBV4-1 and TRBJ2-1; 9 bases map to TRBD2. The CDR3 spans 15 residues. Germline trimming cut 2 bases from V and 8 bases from J; bases unmatched to any gene: 7. Per the germline V gene, CDR1 is MGHRA and CDR2 is YSYEKL. The CDR3 DNA sequence: TGCGCCAGCAGCCAACTAGCGGGAATCGGTTATGAGCAGTTCTTC. Protein product: CASSQLAGIGYEQFF.

The CDR3 spells CASTRDYITYEQYF. CDR3 DNA: TGTGCCAGCACCCGGGACTACATTACCTACGAGCAGTACTTC. The rearrangement joins TRBV11-2 to TRBJ2-7, with 7 bases aligning to TRBD2. The CDR3 loop spans 14 amino acids. V gave up 7 bases and J gave up 2 bases; unmatched junction bases: 8. Per germline, CDR1 SGHAT and CDR2 FQNNGV.

The rearrangement uses TRBV5-1 and TRBJ1-2, with 9 bases that match TRBD1. CDR3 length: 15 residues. The J segment lost 8 bases and the V segment lost 0 bases, leaving 8 bases of the junction unmatched. In germline, CDR1 is SGHRS, CDR2 YFSETQ. In nucleotides, the CDR3 is TGCGCCAGCAGCTTGGAAGTCACAGGGGGCGGAGGCTACACCTTC. Translating it yields CASSLEVTGGGGYTF.

The DNA of the CDR3 is TGTGCCAGCAGCGGAGCAAACCGGTTGGGGGGGACCTACAATGAGCAGTTCTTC. This codes for CASSGANRLGGTYNEQFF. The chain combines TRBV5-4 with TRBJ2-1; 7 nucleotides agree with TRBD2. Germline CDR1 is SGHNT and CDR2 is YYREEE (reference sequence). The CDR3 runs to 18 residues. With V trimmed by 4 bases and J by 2 bases, 15 bases remained unmatched.

The chain uses TRBV5-1 and TRBJ2-1; tentative D call: TRBD1 (6 bases). Germline lookup yields CDR1 SGHRS and CDR2 YFSETQ. CDR3 length equals 13 residues. V was shortened by 0 bases and J by 6 bases, with 7 bases between the two germline ends. CDR3 region: CASSLEGVNEQFF. CDR3 nucleotide sequence: TGCGCCAGCAGCTTGGAGGGGGTCAATGAGCAGTTCTTC.

This sequence joins TRBV7-9 and TRBJ2-7, with TRBD1 matching 7 bases. The trim removed 10 bases at V and 2 bases at J, leaving 5 bases unmatched. CDR1 and CDR2 (germline): SEHNR, FQNEAQ (reference sequence). The CDR3 loop spans 12 amino acids. This chain's CDR3 is CAIGQAPYEQYF. CDR3 DNA: TGTGCCATTGGACAGGCGCCCTACGAGCAGTACTTC.

This chain connects TRBV5-5 to TRBJ2-2; 10 nucleotides match TRBD2. Germline trimming cut 4 bases from V and 2 bases from J; bases unmatched to any gene: 8. The CDR3 sequence is 17 residues long. CDR1 and CDR2 from the germline V gene are SGHKS and YYEKEE (reference sequence). The CDR3 here is CASSALAGRSNTGELFF. The DNA of the CDR3 is TGTGCCAGCAGCGCACTAGCGGGGCGCTCAAACACCGGGGAGCTGTTTTTT.

The rearrangement links TRBV18 to TRBJ2-1, with TRBD2 matching 15 bases. The ends lost 3 bases at V and 4 bases at J; junction bases unmatched: 1. The CDR3 runs 16 residues. The V gene's germline CDR1 is KGHSH and CDR2 LQKENI. The CDR3 protein is CASSPGTSGRYNEQFF. In DNA form, the CDR3 reads TGTGCCAGCTCACCCGGGACTAGCGGGAGGTACAATGAGCAGTTCTTC.

This clone was detected only once. The chain has TRBV6-5 and TRBJ2-7; D is undetermined. V was cut by 6 bases and J by 0 bases, with 12 bases left in between. The CDR3 contains 14 residues. CDR1 is MNHEY, CDR2 SVGAGI, per germline. The CDR3 DNA reads TGTGCCAGCAGAGCCCTAGAGGACTCCTACGAGCAGTACTTC. Protein product: CASRALEDSYEQYF.

This clone was found once. This chain links TRBV10-3 with TRBJ2-1; D is unresolved. This CDR3 has 13 residues. Trimming removed 11 bases at V and 5 bases at J, with 16 bases between. Germline V lookup: CDR1 ENHRY, CDR2 SYGVKD. The CDR3 region has the DNA TGTGCCCTAGGAACGGTTTTGGACAATGAGCAGTTCTTC. Translated, it gives CALGTVLDNEQFF.

This chain connects TRBV6-4 to TRBJ1-2; no clear D gene. V dropped 0 bases and J dropped 8 bases, with 16 bases sitting between them. Germline-derived CDR1 and CDR2 are MRHNA and SNTAGT. The CDR3 has 15 amino acids. The CDR3 DNA follows: TGTGCCAGCAGTGACTCGCATCTCGACACCCGAGGCTACACCTTC. This codes for CASSDSHLDTRGYTF.

The chain recombines TRBV30 with TRBJ1-5; 7 nucleotides align to TRBD1. CDR3 length: 14 residues. Germline loops: CDR1 GTSNPN, CDR2 SVGIG (reference sequence). With V trimmed by 1 base and J by 4 bases, 4 bases remained unmatched. The CDR3 DNA is TGTGCCTGGAGTGGACAGGGCGGGAATCAGCCCCAGCATTTT. Translating gives CAWSGQGGNQPQHF.

The sample holds a few counts of this clone. This sequence joins TRBV5-1 and TRBJ1-6, with a tentative D call TRBD1 (5 bases). Per germline, CDR1 SGHRS and CDR2 YFSETQ. The CDR3 length is 16 residues. The V gene lost 0 bases and the J gene lost 5 bases, with 12 bases spanning the gap. CDR3 nucleotides: TGCGCCAGCAGCTTGGTGATGGGGGGAGATAATTCACCCCTCCACTTT. Its protein product is CASSLVMGGDNSPLHF. The variable domain in full, completed from reference TRBV5-1 and TRBJ1-6, reads KAGVTQTPRYLIKTRGQQVTLSCSPISGHRSVSWYQQTPGQGLQFLFEYFSETQRNKGNFPGRFSGRQFSNSRSEMNVSTLELGDSALYLCASSLVMGGDNSPLHFGNGTRLTVT.

The chain employs TRBV7-3 and TRBJ2-2; D is perhaps TRBD1 (5 bases). The CDR3 extends over 16 amino acids. V shed 0 bases and J shed 2 bases, with 10 bases lying between them. CDR1 and CDR2 (germline): SGHTA, FQGTGA. CDR3 region: CASSLTGAINTGELFF. In DNA, the CDR3 is TGTGCCAGCAGCTTAACAGGGGCGATTAACACCGGGGAGCTGTTTTTT.

This clone appeared once. V and J are TRBV19 and TRBJ1-2; 7 bases line up with TRBD1. There are 14 residues in the CDR3. Germline assignment: CDR1 LNHDA and CDR2 SQIVND (reference sequence). The J segment lost 5 bases and the V segment lost 5 bases, leaving 8 bases of the junction unmatched. This CDR3 is CASSPQDRPYGYTF. In DNA form, the CDR3 reads TGTGCCAGTAGTCCTCAGGACAGGCCGTATGGCTACACCTTC.

The V and J genes are TRBV7-3 and TRBJ1-5, with TRBD1 matching 9 bases. The CDR3 contains 13 residues. CDR1 SGHTA and CDR2 FQGTGA come from the germline V gene. V gave up 5 bases and J gave up 7 bases; unmatched junction bases: 3. CDR3 DNA: TGTGCCAGCAGCCTGGGACAGGGCCAGCCCCAGCATTTT. This translates into CASSLGQGQPQHF. The full variable domain, its missing parts supplied by reference TRBV7-3 and TRBJ1-5, is GAGVSQTPSNKVTEKGKYVELRCDPISGHTALYWYRQSLGQGPEFLIYFQGTGAADDSGLPNDRFFAVRPEGSVSTLKIQRTERGDSAVYLCASSLGQGQPQHFGDGTRLSIL.

The chain is built from TRBV5-1 and TRBJ1-4; 7 positions match TRBD1. The ends lost 0 bases at V and 7 bases at J; junction bases unmatched: 6. Germline lookup yields CDR1 SGHRS and CDR2 YFSETQ. The CDR3 has 15 amino acids. As DNA, the CDR3 is TGCGCCAGCAGCTTGGGGGCAGGGGGAAGTGAAAAACTGTTTTTT. Translated: CASSLGAGGSEKLFF.

The V call is TRBV25-1, the J call TRBJ2-7, with D hard to call. This CDR3 is built from 12 residues. Trimming left V 6 bases short and J 0 bases short, with 6 bases between. Germline V gene lookup returns CDR1 MGHDK and CDR2 SYGVNS. For the CDR3, the DNA is TGTGCCAGCAGCCTTAGCTCCTACGAGCAGTACTTC. This codes for CASSLSSYEQYF.

The chain recombines TRBV5-1 with TRBJ2-1; D possibly corresponds to TRBD2 (5 bases). The CDR3 runs to 13 residues. Trimming removed 3 bases from V and 8 bases from J, with 12 bases in between. Germline values: CDR1 SGHRS, CDR2 YFSETQ. The CDR3 protein is CASSSGLTDEQFF. CDR3 in DNA: TGCGCCAGCAGCTCCGGACTCACCGATGAGCAGTTCTTC.